One sample yielded the 4 T cell receptor beta chains listed below, sequenced in a study of cytomegalovirus exposure and HLA in healthy donors. Sequenced by immunoSEQ multiplex PCR; TCRdb stores in-frame clones only, minus some. The top ten clones hold approximately 0.9% of a sample with fewer than 400,000 clones, roughly 86% of them seen once. The sample comprised PBMCs. The receptors originated from a man younger than 45 in good health and CMV-seronegative.

The rearrangement uses TRBV6-1 and TRBJ1-6, with TRBD1 matching 10 bases. Germline CDR1 MNHNS, CDR2 SASEGT. V lost 7 bases to trimming and J lost 6 bases; unmatched junction nucleotides: 6. This CDR3 has 15 amino acids. The CDR3 here is CASNPRDRGNSPLHF. The CDR3 nucleotides read TGTGCCAGCAACCCCCGGGACAGGGGTAATTCACCCCTCCACTTT.

This clone was counted a few times. The chain recombines TRBV18 with TRBJ1-6; a possible D gene is TRBD1 (5 bases). Germline V gives CDR1 KGHSH, CDR2 LQKENI. V lost 0 bases and J 5 bases, leaving 8 bases between the germline ends. The CDR3 runs to 15 residues. The DNA of the CDR3 is TGTGCCAGCTCACCACCATCAGGGCATAATTCACCCCTCCACTTT. As protein: CASSPPSGHNSPLHF.

This chain links TRBV6-6 with TRBJ2-2, with 10 positions matching TRBD1. The CDR3 spans 16 residues. Losses at the gene ends were 1 base for V and 7 bases for J; bases not matched to a gene: 6. Germline values: CDR1 MNHNY, CDR2 SVGAGI (reference sequence). CDR3 sequence reads: CASSYLTGGAGGELFF. In DNA form, the CDR3 reads TGTGCCAGCAGTTACTTGACAGGGGGCGCGGGCGGGGAGCTGTTTTTT.

This chain uses TRBV5-6 with TRBJ1-6, with a possible D match to TRBD1 (5 bases). The germline V gene has CDR1 SGHDT and CDR2 YYEEEE. Trimming stripped 4 bases from V and 7 bases from J, with 6 bases between. The length of the CDR3 is 12 residues. The CDR3 reads CASSQGNSPLHF. The CDR3 DNA reads as TGTGCCAGCAGCCAGGGAAATTCACCCCTCCACTTT.